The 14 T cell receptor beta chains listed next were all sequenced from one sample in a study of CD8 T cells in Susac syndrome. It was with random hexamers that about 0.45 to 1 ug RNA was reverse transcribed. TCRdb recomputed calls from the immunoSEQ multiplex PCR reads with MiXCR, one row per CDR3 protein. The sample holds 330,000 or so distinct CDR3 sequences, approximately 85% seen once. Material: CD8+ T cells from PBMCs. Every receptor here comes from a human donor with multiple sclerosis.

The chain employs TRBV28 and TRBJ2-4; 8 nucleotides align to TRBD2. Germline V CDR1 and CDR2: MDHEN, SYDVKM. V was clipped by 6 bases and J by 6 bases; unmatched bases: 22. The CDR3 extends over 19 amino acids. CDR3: CASSPTVQRASGSLNIQYF. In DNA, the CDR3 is TGTGCCAGCAGCCCGACCGTACAACGGGCCAGCGGGAGCTTAAACATTCAGTACTTC.

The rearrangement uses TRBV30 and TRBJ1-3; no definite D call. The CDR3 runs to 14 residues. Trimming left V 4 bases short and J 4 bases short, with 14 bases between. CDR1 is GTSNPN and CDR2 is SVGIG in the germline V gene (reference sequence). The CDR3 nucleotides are TGTGCCTGGAAGCGGACGGTGGGGGGAAACACCATATATTTT. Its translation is CAWKRTVGGNTIYF.

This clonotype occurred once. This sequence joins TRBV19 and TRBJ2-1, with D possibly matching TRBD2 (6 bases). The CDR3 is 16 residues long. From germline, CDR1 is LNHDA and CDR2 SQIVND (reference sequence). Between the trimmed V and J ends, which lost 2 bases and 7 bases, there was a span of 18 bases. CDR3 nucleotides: TGTGCCAGTAGTATATTCGGGAGTGCCTTCGGAAATGAGCAGTTCTTC. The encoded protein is CASSIFGSAFGNEQFF. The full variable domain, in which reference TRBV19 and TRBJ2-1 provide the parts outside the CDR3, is DGGITQSPKYLFRKEGQNVTLSCEQNLNHDAMYWYRQDPGQGLRLIYYSQIVNDFQKGDIAEGYSVSREKKESFPLTVTSAQKNPTAFYLCASSIFGSAFGNEQFFGPGTRLTVL.

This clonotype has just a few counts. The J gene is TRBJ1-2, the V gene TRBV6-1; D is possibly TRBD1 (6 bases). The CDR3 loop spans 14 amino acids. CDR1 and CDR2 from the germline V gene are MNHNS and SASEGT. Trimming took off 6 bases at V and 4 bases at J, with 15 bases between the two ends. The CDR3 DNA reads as TGTGCCAGCAGCCCGGGACACCTGGCCTATGGCTACACCTTC. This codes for CASSPGHLAYGYTF.

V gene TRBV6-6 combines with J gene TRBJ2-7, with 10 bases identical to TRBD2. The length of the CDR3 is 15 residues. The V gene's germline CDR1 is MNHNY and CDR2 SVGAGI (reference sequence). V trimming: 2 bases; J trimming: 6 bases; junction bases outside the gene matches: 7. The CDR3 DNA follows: TGTGCCAGCAGTTACCACGAGTTAGCGGGAGGCGAGCAGTACTTC. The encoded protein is CASSYHELAGGEQYF.

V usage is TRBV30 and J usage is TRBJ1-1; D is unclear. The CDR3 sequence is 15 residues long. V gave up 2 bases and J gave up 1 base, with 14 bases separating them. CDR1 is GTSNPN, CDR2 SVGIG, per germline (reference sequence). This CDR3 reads CAWSPTPWGNTEAFF. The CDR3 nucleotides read TGTGCCTGGAGTCCGACGCCTTGGGGGAACACTGAAGCTTTCTTT.

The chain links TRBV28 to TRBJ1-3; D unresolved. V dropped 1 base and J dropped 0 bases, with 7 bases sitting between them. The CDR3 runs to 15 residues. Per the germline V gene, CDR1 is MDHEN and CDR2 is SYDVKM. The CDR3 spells CASSLSHSSGNTIYF. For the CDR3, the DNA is TGTGCCAGCAGTTTATCCCATAGCTCTGGAAACACCATATATTTT.

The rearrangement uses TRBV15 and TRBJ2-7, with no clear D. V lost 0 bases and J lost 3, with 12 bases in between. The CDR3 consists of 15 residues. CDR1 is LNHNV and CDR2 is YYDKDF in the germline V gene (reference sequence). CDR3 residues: CATSREARPYYEQYF. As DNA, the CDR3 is TGTGCCACCAGCAGAGAGGCGCGCCCTTACTACGAGCAGTACTTC.

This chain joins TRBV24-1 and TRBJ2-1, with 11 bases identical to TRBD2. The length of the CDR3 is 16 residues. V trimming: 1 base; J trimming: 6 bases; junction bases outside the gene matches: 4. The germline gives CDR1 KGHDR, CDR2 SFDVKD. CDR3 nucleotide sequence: TGTGCCACCAGTGATTTTAGGGGGACTAGCGGCAATGAGCAGTTCTTC. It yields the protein CATSDFRGTSGNEQFF.

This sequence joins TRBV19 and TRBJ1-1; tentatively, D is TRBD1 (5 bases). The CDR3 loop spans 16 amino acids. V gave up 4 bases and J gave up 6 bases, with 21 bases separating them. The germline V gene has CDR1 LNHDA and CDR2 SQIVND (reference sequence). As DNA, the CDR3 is TGTGCCAGTAGTAGGTTATCGGACACCAGATCGGCTGAAGCTTTCTTT. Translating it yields CASSRLSDTRSAEAFF.

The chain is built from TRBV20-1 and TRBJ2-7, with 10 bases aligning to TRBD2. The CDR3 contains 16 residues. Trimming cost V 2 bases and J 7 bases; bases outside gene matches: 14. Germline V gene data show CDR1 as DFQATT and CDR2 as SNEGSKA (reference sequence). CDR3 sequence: CSARLAGVTRIEEQYF. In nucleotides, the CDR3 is TGCAGTGCTAGACTAGCGGGAGTAACCCGTATTGAGGAGCAGTACTTC.

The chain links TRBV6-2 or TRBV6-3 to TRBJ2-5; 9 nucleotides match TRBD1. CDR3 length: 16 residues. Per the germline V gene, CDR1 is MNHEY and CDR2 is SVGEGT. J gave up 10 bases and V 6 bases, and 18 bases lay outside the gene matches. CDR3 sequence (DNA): TGTGCCAGCAGCCCCGGGATCCGCCGGGACAGGGAGGGCCAGTACTTC. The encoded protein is CASSPGIRRDREGQYF.

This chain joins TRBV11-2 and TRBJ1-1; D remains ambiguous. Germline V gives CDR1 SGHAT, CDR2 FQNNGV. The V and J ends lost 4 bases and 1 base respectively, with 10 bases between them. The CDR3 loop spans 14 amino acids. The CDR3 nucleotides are TGTGCCAGCAGCTATCTGGAAGGGAACACTGAAGCTTTCTTT. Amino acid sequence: CASSYLEGNTEAFF.

CDR3 residues: CATSRETGEAFF. DNA of the CDR3: TGTGCCACCAGCAGGGAAACGGGGGAAGCTTTCTTT. V is TRBV15 and J is TRBJ1-1; D unclear. The CDR3 runs to 12 residues. V was trimmed by 3 bases and J by 8 bases, leaving 10 bases between them. Germline CDR1 is LNHNV and CDR2 is YYDKDF (reference sequence).